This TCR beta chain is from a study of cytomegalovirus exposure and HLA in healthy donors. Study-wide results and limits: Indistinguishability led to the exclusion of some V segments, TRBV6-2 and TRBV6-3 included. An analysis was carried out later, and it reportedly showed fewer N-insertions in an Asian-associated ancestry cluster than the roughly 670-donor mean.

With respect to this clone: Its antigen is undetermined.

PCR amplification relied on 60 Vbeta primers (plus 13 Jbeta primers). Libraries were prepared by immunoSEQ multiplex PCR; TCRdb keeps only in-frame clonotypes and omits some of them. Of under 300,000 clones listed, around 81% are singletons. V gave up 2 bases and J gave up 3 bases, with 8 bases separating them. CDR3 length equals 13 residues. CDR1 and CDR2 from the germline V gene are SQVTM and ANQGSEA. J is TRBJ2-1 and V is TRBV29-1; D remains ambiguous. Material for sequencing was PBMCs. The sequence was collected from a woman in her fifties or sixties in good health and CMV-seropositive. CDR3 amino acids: CSVEIPNYNEQFF. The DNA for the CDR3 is TGCAGCGTTGAAATTCCCAACTACAATGAGCAGTTCTTC.